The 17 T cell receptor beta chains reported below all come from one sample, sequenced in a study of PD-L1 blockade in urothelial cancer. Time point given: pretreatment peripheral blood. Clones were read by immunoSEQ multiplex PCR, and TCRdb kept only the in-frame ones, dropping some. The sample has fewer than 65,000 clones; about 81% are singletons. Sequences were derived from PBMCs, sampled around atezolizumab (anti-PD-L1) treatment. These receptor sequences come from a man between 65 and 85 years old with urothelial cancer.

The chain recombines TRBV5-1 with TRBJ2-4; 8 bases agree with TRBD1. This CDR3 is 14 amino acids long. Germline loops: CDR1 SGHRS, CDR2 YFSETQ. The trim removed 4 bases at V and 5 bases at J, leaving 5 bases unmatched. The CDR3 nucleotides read TGCGCCAGCAGCGCGGACAGGGCGGAAAACATTCAGTACTTC. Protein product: CASSADRAENIQYF.

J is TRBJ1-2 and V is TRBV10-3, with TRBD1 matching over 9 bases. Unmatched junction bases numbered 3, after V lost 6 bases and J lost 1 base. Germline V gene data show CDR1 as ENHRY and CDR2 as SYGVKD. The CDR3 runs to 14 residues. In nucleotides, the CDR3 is TGTGCCATCAGCCCGGGACAGGGTAACTATGGCTACACCTTC. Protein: CAISPGQGNYGYTF.

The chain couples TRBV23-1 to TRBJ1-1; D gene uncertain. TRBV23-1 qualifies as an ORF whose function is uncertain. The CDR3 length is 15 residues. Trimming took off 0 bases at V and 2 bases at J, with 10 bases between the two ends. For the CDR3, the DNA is TGCGCCAGCAGTCAATCGTGGCAGTCAAACACTGAAGCTTTCTTT. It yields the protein CASSQSWQSNTEAFF.

The CDR3 loop reads CATSRDPRSTDTQYF. The CDR3 nucleotides read TGTGCCACCAGCAGAGATCCCCGTAGCACAGATACGCAGTATTTT. The chain uses TRBV15 and TRBJ2-3; D is ambiguous. Germline CDR1 and CDR2: LNHNV and YYDKDF (reference sequence). The CDR3 spans 15 residues. Trimming removed 0 bases at V and 0 bases at J, with 7 bases between.

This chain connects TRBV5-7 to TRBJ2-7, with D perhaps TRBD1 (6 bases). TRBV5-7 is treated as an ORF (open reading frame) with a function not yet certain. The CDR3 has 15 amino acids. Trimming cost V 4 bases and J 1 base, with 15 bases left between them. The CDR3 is CASSLGQGHSYEQYF. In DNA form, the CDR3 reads TGTGCCAGCAGCCTAGGGCAGGGACATTCCTACGAGCAGTACTTC.

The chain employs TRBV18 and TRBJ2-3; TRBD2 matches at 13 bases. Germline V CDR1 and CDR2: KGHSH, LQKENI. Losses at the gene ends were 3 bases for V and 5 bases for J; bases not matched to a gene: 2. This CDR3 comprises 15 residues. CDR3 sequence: CASSPRTSGGDTQYF. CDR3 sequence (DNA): TGTGCCAGCTCACCCCGGACTAGCGGGGGAGATACGCAGTATTTT.

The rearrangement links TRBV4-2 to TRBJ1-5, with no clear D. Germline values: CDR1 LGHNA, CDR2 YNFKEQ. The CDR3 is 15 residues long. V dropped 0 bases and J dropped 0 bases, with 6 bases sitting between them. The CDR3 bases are TGTGCCAGCAGCCAAGAGGAGGATAGCAATCAGCCCCAGCATTTT. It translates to CASSQEEDSNQPQHF.

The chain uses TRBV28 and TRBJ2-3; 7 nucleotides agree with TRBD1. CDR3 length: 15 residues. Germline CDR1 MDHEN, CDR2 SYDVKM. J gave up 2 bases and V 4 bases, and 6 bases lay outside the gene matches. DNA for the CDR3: TGTGCCAGCAGTTCTCCAGGGGGACCCACAGATACGCAGTATTTT. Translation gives CASSSPGGPTDTQYF.

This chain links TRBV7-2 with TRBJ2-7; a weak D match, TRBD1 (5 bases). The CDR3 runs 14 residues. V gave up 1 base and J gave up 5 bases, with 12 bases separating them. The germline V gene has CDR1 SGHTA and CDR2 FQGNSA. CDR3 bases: TGTGCCAGCAGCTTAGAACCAGGGTGGAACGAGCAGTACTTC. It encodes CASSLEPGWNEQYF.

The CDR3 DNA sequence: TGTGCCAGCAGCTTGGGGAGCACTGAAGCTTTCTTT. Translation: CASSLGSTEAFF. V usage is TRBV5-4 and J usage is TRBJ1-1; D is unresolved. This CDR3 contains 12 residues. The V and J ends lost 0 bases and 4 bases respectively, with 4 bases between them. CDR1 is SGHNT, CDR2 YYREEE, per germline (reference sequence).

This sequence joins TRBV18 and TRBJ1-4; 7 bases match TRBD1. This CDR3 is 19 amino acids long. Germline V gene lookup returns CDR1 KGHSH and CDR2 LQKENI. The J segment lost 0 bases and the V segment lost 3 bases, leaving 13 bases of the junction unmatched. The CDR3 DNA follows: TGTGCCAGCTCACCTTCGGGACAGCTCCTGTCGTCAACTAATGAAAAACTGTTTTTT. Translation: CASSPSGQLLSSTNEKLFF. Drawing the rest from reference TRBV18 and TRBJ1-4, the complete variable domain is NAGVMQNPRHLVRRRGQEARLRCSPMKGHSHVYWYRQLPEEGLKFMVYLQKENIIDESGMPKERFSAEFPKEGPSILRIQQVVRGDSAAYFCASSPSGQLLSSTNEKLFFGSGTQLSVL.

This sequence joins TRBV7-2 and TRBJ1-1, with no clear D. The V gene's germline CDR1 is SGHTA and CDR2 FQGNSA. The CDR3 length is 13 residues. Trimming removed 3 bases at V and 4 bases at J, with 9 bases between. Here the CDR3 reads CASSLSGPTEAFF. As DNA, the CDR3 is TGTGCCAGCAGCTTGAGCGGGCCCACTGAAGCTTTCTTT.

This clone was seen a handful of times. The CDR3 bases are TGTGCCATCAGTGGCGACAGGGGTCTTACTCAGCCCCAGCATTTT. This sequence encodes CAISGDRGLTQPQHF. The rearrangement uses TRBV10-3 and TRBJ1-5; 8 bases align to TRBD1. CDR1 is ENHRY and CDR2 is SYGVKD in the germline V gene. The CDR3 consists of 15 residues. The V segment lost 4 bases and the J segment 6 bases; nucleotides outside the gene matches: 8.

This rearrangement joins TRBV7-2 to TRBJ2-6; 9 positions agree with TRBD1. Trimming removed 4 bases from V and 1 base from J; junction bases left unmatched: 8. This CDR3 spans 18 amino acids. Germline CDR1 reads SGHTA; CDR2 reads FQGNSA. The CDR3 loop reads CASSYLTGGTSGANVLTF. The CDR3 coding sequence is TGTGCCAGCAGCTATTTGACAGGGGGAACTTCTGGGGCCAACGTCCTGACTTTC.

The CDR3 here is CASSGPLRDRGISGNTIYF. The CDR3 DNA reads TGTGCCAGCAGCGGGCCGTTACGGGACAGGGGGATTTCTGGAAACACCATATATTTT. V gene TRBV9 combines with J gene TRBJ1-3, with 11 bases identical to TRBD1. Per the germline V gene, CDR1 is SGDLS and CDR2 is YYNGEE. This CDR3 comprises 19 residues. Trimming removed 3 bases from V and 1 base from J; junction bases left unmatched: 12.

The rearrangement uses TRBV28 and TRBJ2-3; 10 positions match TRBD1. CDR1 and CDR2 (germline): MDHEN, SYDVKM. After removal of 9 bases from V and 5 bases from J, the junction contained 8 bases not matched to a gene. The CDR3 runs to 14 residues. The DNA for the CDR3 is TGTGCCAGTGGGGCGACAGGGGGCCTAGATACGCAGTATTTT. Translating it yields CASGATGGLDTQYF.

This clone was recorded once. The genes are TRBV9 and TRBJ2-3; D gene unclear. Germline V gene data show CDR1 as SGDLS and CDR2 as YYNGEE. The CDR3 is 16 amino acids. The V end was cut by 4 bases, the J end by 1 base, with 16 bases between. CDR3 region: CASSPDSPVRTDTQYF. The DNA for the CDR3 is TGTGCCAGCAGCCCCGACTCCCCGGTGCGCACAGATACGCAGTATTTT.